This T cell receptor (beta chain) derives from a study of T cell responses to AZD1222 COVID-19 vaccine. A word on this clone: The identical CDR3 is also encoded by other nucleotide sequences in the sample.

Here immunoSEQ multiplex PCR was the method, and the copy in TCRdb shows in-frame clones only, minus some. There are about 200,000 clones in the sample; around nine tenths occur only once, and around 3.6% lies in the top ten. Sequenced material: peripheral blood, taken 28 days after the second dose of the MenACWY control vaccine. This receptor was obtained from an adult who received the MenACWY meningococcal vaccine as a control.

CDR3 residues: CASSLASGRSNEQFF. CDR3 DNA: TGTGCCAGCAGCTTAGCTAGCGGGAGATCGAATGAGCAGTTCTTC. The V gene is TRBV7-2, the J gene TRBJ2-1; 9 nucleotides line up with TRBD2. CDR3 length equals 15 residues. The ends lost 0 bases at V and 7 bases at J; junction bases unmatched: 4. Germline V lookup: CDR1 SGHTA, CDR2 FQGNSA.